The 20 T cell receptor beta chains presented below share a single source sample, sequenced in a study of circulating and synovial CD4+ cells in juvenile arthritis. Measured with immunoSEQ multiplex PCR; TCRdb has only the in-frame clones, and not every one. Of about 33,000 clones in the sample, around 96% were seen once. Material for sequencing was CD4+ T cells from blood. Receptors originate from a human donor with juvenile idiopathic arthritis.

This rearrangement joins TRBV28 to TRBJ1-2; unclear D gene. The germline gives CDR1 MDHEN, CDR2 SYDVKM. The V gene lost 6 bases and the J gene lost 9 bases, with 14 bases spanning the gap. The CDR3 runs 12 residues. The DNA of the CDR3 is TGTGCCAGCAGGAGCTTCGATGACAGCTACACCTTC. The encoded protein is CASRSFDDSYTF.

The chain recombines TRBV28 with TRBJ1-5; 9 bases align to TRBD1. After removal of 7 bases from V and 1 base from J, the junction contained 8 bases not matched to a gene. The CDR3 contains 16 residues. In germline, CDR1 is MDHEN, CDR2 SYDVKM. CDR3 residues: CASNPSGQGSNQPQHF. The CDR3, as DNA: TGTGCCAGCAACCCTTCTGGACAGGGGAGCAATCAGCCCCAGCATTTT.

The chain has TRBV11-2 and TRBJ2-7; D is possibly TRBD1 (5 bases). Germline CDR1 reads SGHAT; CDR2 reads FQNNGV. This CDR3 is 16 amino acids long. The V gene lost 5 bases and the J gene lost 3 bases, with 20 bases spanning the gap. Here the CDR3 DNA reads TGTGCCAGCAGCCACAGCAGGGTAGCAGCTATCTACGAGCAGTACTTC. This sequence encodes CASSHSRVAAIYEQYF.

The genes are TRBV6-1 and TRBJ2-1; 8 bases align to TRBD2. The CDR3 covers 14 residues. With V trimmed by 7 bases and J by 2 bases, 4 bases remained unmatched. The germline CDR1 and CDR2 sequences are MNHNS and SASEGT. The CDR3 coding sequence is TGTGCCAGCAACCCGGGACTAGCCTACAATGAGCAGTTCTTC. This gives the protein CASNPGLAYNEQFF.

This clone showed up just once. The chain recombines TRBV28 with TRBJ1-1, with 11 bases matching TRBD1. The CDR3 spans 16 residues. The ends lost 5 bases at V and 5 bases at J; junction bases unmatched: 10. The V gene's germline CDR1 is MDHEN and CDR2 SYDVKM. CDR3 protein: CASSLRTGGGSTEAFF. CDR3 sequence (DNA): TGTGCCAGCAGTCTCCGGACAGGGGGCGGATCGACTGAAGCTTTCTTT.

The count of this clone is one. This sequence joins TRBV28 and TRBJ1-2; D might be TRBD1 (6 bases). The V end lost 8 bases, the J end lost 1 base, and 20 bases lay between the germline ends. The CDR3 spans 16 residues. Germline V CDR1 and CDR2: MDHEN, SYDVKM. The CDR3, as DNA: TGTGCCAGCCGCACTCCTACAGGGACCCATAACTATGGCTACACCTTC. It specifies CASRTPTGTHNYGYTF.

The chain has TRBV30 and TRBJ1-1; D unresolved. CDR3 length equals 13 residues. Trimming shortened V by 3 bases and J by 1 base, and 9 bases separated the two germline ends. Germline loops: CDR1 GTSNPN, CDR2 SVGIG (reference sequence). In DNA, the CDR3 is TGTGCCTGGAGCCCGAACGGGAACACTGAAGCTTTCTTT. It translates to CAWSPNGNTEAFF.

A single count supports this clone. V and J are TRBV27 and TRBJ2-7; possibly TRBD2 for D (6 bases). CDR1 and CDR2 (germline): MNHEY, SMNVEV (reference sequence). V lost 5 bases and J 2 bases, leaving 13 bases between the germline ends. This CDR3 has 14 residues. Written as DNA, the CDR3 is TGTGCCAGCAGTCACCGGACTAAGCCCTACGAGCAGTACTTC. Its translation: CASSHRTKPYEQYF.

The rearrangement uses TRBV10-3 and TRBJ2-1, with D possibly being TRBD2 (6 bases). Germline V gene lookup returns CDR1 ENHRY and CDR2 SYGVKD. The CDR3 runs to 13 residues. Trimming left V 2 bases short and J 11 bases short, with 13 bases between. The CDR3: CAISEGGSPQQFF. CDR3 nucleotides: TGTGCCATCAGTGAGGGGGGGAGCCCACAGCAGTTCTTC.

The gene calls are TRBV2 and TRBJ2-3; 7 bases fit TRBD2. Germline V lookup: CDR1 SNHLY, CDR2 FYNNEI. This CDR3 comprises 12 residues. V was pared by 6 bases and J by 3 bases, with 0 bases of the junction left unmatched. CDR3: CASSGGTDTQYF. Written as DNA, the CDR3 is TGTGCCAGCAGCGGGGGGACAGATACGCAGTATTTT.

The genes are TRBV4-1 and TRBJ2-3, with TRBD2 identical over 8 bases. CDR3 length: 15 residues. Trimming at V came to 4 bases and at J to 2 bases, leaving 5 bases not matched to a gene. The germline CDR1 and CDR2 sequences are MGHRA and YSYEKL. CDR3: CASSLRAGDTDTQYF. The CDR3, as DNA: TGCGCCAGCAGCCTTAGAGCGGGAGACACAGATACGCAGTATTTT.

CDR3 nucleotide sequence: TGCGCCAGCAGCCCACTGACAGGGGGCGGGGGGAATGAGCAGTTCTTC. Translated: CASSPLTGGGGNEQFF. The rearrangement links TRBV4-1 to TRBJ2-1; TRBD1 matches at 10 bases. Germline V CDR1 and CDR2: MGHRA, YSYEKL. The junction had 10 bases not matched to a gene; V was cut back by 4 bases and J by 7 bases. The CDR3 covers 16 residues.

This chain joins TRBV6-6 and TRBJ2-3, with 10 bases lining up with TRBD2. With V trimmed by 10 bases and J by 4 bases, 8 bases remained unmatched. The CDR3 sequence is 14 residues long. Germline CDR1 reads MNHNY; CDR2 reads SVGAGI (reference sequence). Here the CDR3 DNA reads TGTGCCACCAAACCTAGCGGGGGTCCAGATACGCAGTATTTT. This gives the protein CATKPSGGPDTQYF.

This chain connects TRBV15 to TRBJ2-3; no reliable D call. This CDR3 region has 12 residues. V was cut by 9 bases and J by 2 bases, with 9 bases left in between. Per the germline V gene, CDR1 is LNHNV and CDR2 is YYDKDF (reference sequence). Here the CDR3 DNA reads TGTGCCACTAGCTTCAACACAGATACGCAGTATTTT. It yields the protein CATSFNTDTQYF.

In this sample, this clone turned up once. The chain carries TRBV6-4 and TRBJ2-1; possible D gene TRBD2, 7 bases. Germline V gene sequence: CDR1 MRHNA, CDR2 SNTAGT. This CDR3 region has 15 residues. V was pared by 5 bases and J by 7 bases, with 18 bases between. CDR3: CASSYEGGRGNEQFF. The CDR3 DNA reads TGTGCCAGCAGTTATGAAGGGGGGAGGGGGAATGAGCAGTTCTTC.

The CDR3 loop is CASSLDRGYYGYTF. The CDR3 nucleotides are TGTGCCAGCAGCTTAGACAGGGGTTACTATGGCTACACCTTC. The V gene is TRBV7-2, the J gene TRBJ1-2; 7 bases match TRBD1. CDR3 length equals 14 residues. Germline CDR1 SGHTA, CDR2 FQGNSA. J lost 3 bases, V lost 1 base, and 2 bases had no gene match.

V is TRBV9 and J is TRBJ2-3; 12 nucleotides line up with TRBD2. Germline values: CDR1 SGDLS, CDR2 YYNGEE. V lost 3 bases, J lost 1 base, and 6 bases stayed unmatched. The CDR3 is made up of 17 amino acids. CDR3 loop: CASSASGGAVGTDTQYF. CDR3 sequence (DNA): TGTGCCAGCAGCGCTAGCGGGGGGGCCGTGGGCACAGATACGCAGTATTTT.

The genes are TRBV12-5 and TRBJ1-2; TRBD1 matches at 9 bases. V was pared by 1 base and J by 6 bases, with 3 bases of the junction left unmatched. The CDR3 consists of 14 residues. Looked up from germline, CDR1 is LGHNT and CDR2 is FRNRAP. CDR3: CASGLGTGANGYTF. The CDR3 DNA sequence: TGTGCTAGTGGTTTGGGGACAGGGGCTAATGGCTACACCTTC. Filled out from reference TRBV12-5 and TRBJ1-2, the complete variable domain reads DARVTQTPRHKVTEMGQEVTMRCQPILGHNTVFWYRQTMMQGLELLAYFRNRAPLDDSGMPKDRFSAEMPDATLATLKIQPSEPRDSAVYFCASGLGTGANGYTFGSGTRLTVV.

The CDR3 region is CASSSYRDGYTF. DNA of the CDR3: TGTGCCAGCAGCTCCTACAGGGATGGCTACACCTTC. V and J are TRBV14 and TRBJ1-2, with D perhaps TRBD1 (6 bases). CDR3 size: 12 residues. The germline CDR1 and CDR2 sequences are SGHDN and FVKESK. V was shortened by 5 bases and J by 6 bases, with 10 bases between the two germline ends.

In this sample, this clone turned up a few times. The chain uses TRBV5-8 and TRBJ2-3, with D perhaps TRBD2 (5 bases). The germline V gene has CDR1 SGHTS and CDR2 YDEGEE. Trimming removed 0 bases from V and 5 bases from J, with 10 bases in between. The CDR3 contains 14 residues. Here the CDR3 reads CASSLGTGRDTQYF. CDR3 nucleotides: TGTGCCAGCAGCTTGGGGACGGGGAGAGATACGCAGTATTTT.